This TCR beta chain was retrieved from a study of shared clonotypes between healthy human individuals. General study points: With few donors, the genetic and exposure-history diversity represented was limited.

With respect to this clone: Its target is not known.

Profiling relied on immunoSEQ multiplex PCR, and the TCRdb table lists in-frame clones only, not all of them. The sample includes over 100,000 clones, around 65% of them seen just once. The CDR3 has 14 amino acids. V was trimmed by 4 bases and J by 4 bases, leaving 13 bases between them. CDR1 is SGHDT and CDR2 is YYEEEE in the germline V gene. The TCR originated in a woman younger than 45 in good health. Sequencing input: memory CD8+ T cells sorted from blood. Subset denoted: CD45RO+ cells pooled with CCR7-negative TemRA cells. The chain recombines TRBV5-6 with TRBJ2-3; D may be TRBD2 (6 bases). The CDR3 here is CASSVDGSADTQYF. DNA of the CDR3: TGTGCCAGCAGCGTGGACGGGAGCGCAGATACGCAGTATTTT.